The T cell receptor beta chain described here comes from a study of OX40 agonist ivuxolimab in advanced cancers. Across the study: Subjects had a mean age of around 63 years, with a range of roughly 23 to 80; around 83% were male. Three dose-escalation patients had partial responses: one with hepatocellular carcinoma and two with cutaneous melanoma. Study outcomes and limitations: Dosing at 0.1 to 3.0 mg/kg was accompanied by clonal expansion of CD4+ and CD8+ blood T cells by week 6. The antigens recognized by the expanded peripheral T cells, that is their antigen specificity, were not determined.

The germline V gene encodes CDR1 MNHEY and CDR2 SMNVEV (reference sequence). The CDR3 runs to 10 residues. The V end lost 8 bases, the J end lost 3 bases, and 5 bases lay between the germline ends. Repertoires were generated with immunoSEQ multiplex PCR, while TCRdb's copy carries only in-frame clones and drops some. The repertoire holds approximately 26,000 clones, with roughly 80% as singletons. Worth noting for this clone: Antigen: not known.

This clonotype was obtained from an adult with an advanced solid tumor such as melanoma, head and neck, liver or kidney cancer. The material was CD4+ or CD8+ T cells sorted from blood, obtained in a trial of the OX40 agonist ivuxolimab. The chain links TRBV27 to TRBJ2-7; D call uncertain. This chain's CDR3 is CASGDYEQYF. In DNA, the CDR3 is TGTGCCAGCGGCGACTACGAGCAGTACTTC.